The clone carrying this T cell receptor beta chain came up once. Its target is unknown. The protocol was immunoSEQ multiplex PCR, while the TCRdb copy is restricted to in-frame clones and leaves out a portion. The sample gives 150,000 to 200,000 clones, around 87% of which show up once; less than 3% is in the top ten. In germline, CDR1 is MNHEY, CDR2 SVGAGI. The CDR3 consists of 13 residues. V shed 6 bases, J shed 4 bases, and the junction held 3 bases outside the gene matches. This sample is drawn from a study of T cell responses to AZD1222 COVID-19 vaccine. The study's findings and limits: Repertoire sampling occurred only after the peak T cell response.

This clonotype was obtained from an adult in good health. The specimen comprised peripheral blood, sampled on day 0 of MenACWY control vaccination. The chain links TRBV6-5 to TRBJ2-7; 10 nucleotides line up with TRBD2. This chain's CDR3 is CASRRTSGYEQYF. The CDR3, as DNA: TGTGCCAGCAGGAGGACTAGCGGTTACGAGCAGTACTTC.